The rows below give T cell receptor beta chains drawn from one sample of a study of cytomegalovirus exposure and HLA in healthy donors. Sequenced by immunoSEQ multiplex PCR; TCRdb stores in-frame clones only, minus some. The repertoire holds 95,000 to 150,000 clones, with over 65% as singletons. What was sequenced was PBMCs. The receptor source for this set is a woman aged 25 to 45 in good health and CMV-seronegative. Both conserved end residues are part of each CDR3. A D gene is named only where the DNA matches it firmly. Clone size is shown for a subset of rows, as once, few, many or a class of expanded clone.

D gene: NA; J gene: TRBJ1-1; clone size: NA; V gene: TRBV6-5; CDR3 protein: CASQRLGNTEAFF; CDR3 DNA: TGTGCCAGTCAGCGGTTGGGGAACACTGAAGCTTTCTTT
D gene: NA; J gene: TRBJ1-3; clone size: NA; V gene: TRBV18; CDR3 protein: CASSPFGSGNTIYF; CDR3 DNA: TGTGCCAGCTCACCCTTCGGTTCCGGAAACACCATATATTTT
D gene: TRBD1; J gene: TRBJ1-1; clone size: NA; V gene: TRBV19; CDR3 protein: CASSIQGAHGFEAFF; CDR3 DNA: TGTGCCAGTAGTATACAGGGGGCGCATGGATTCGAAGCTTTCTTT
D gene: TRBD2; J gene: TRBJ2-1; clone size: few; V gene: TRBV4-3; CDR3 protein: CASSLGGAADEQFF; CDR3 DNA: TGCGCCAGCAGCCTCGGGGGGGCCGCAGATGAGCAGTTCTTC
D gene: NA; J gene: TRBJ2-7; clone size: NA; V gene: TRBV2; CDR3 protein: CASSGSLKQYF; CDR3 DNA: TGTGCCAGCAGCGGGTCTCTGAAGCAGTACTTC
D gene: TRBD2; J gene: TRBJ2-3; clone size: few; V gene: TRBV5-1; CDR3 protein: CASNPSGGADTQYF; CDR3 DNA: TGCGCCAGCAACCCTAGCGGGGGGGCAGATACGCAGTATTTT
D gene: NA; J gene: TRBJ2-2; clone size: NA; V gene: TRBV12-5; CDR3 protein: CASGLFVNTGELFF; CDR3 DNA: TGTGCTAGTGGTTTGTTCGTCAACACCGGGGAGCTGTTTTTT
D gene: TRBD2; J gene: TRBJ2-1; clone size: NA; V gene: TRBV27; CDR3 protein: CASSLSAGGSYNEQFF; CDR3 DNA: TGTGCCAGCAGTTTATCAGCGGGGGGTTCCTACAATGAGCAGTTCTTC
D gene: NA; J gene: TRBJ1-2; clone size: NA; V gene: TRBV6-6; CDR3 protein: CASVPWSAANYGYTF; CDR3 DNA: TGTGCCAGCGTTCCTTGGAGCGCAGCTAACTATGGCTACACCTTC
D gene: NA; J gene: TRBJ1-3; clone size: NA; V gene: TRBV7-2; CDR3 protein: CASSLYRGGLSGNTIYF; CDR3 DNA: TGTGCCAGCAGCTTATATCGGGGAGGCCTCTCTGGAAACACCATATATTTT
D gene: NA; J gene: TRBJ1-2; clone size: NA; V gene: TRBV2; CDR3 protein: CASWGGPSYGYTF; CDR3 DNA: TGTGCCAGCTGGGGGGGGCCGAGCTATGGCTACACCTTC
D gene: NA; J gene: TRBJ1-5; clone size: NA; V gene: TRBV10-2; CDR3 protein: CASSWGGQPQHF; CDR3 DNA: TGCGCCAGCAGCTGGGGCGGTCAGCCCCAGCATTTT
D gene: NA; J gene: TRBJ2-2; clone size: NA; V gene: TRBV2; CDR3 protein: CASSFRGTGELFF; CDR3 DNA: TGTGCCAGCAGTTTCAGGGGAACCGGGGAGCTGTTTTTT
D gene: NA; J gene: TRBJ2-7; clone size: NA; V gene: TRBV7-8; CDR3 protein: CASSPPGLATSYEQYF; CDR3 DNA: TGTGCCAGCAGCCCCCCGGGACTCGCTACATCATACGAGCAGTACTTC
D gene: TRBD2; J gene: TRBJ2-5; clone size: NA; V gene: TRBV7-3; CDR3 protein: CASSLASGDQETQYF; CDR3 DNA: TGTGCCAGCAGCTTAGCTAGCGGGGACCAAGAGACCCAGTACTTC
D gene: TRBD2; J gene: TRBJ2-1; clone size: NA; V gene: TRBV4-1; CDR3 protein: CASSQGTSGYNEQFF; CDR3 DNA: TGCGCCAGCAGCCAAGGGACTAGCGGGTACAATGAGCAGTTCTTC
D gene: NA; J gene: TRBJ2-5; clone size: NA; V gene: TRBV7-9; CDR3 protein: CASSLALPGGETQYF; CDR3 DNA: TGTGCCAGCAGCTTAGCGCTACCGGGTGGGGAGACCCAGTACTTC
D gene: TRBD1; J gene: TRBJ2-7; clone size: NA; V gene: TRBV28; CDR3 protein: CASSPKGGPMTGGPYEQYF; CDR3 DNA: TGTGCCAGCAGCCCCAAAGGAGGGCCGATGACAGGGGGGCCCTACGAGCAGTACTTC
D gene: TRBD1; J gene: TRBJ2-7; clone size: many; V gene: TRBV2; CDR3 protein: CASSDNRGRDEQYF; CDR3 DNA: TGTGCCAGCAGTGACAACAGGGGGCGGGACGAGCAGTACTTC
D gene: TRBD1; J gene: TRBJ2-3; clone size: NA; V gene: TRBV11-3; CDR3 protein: CASSFGGQGSADTQYF; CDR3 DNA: TGTGCCAGCAGCTTCGGGGGACAGGGGTCCGCAGATACGCAGTATTTT
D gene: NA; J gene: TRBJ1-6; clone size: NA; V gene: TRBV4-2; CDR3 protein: CASSQDSSGSYNSPLHF; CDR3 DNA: TGTGCCAGCAGCCAAGATTCTTCGGGATCCTATAATTCACCCCTCCACTTT
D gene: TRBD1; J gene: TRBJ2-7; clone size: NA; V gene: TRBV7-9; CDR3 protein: CASSGTVSYEQYF; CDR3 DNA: TGTGCCAGCAGCGGGACAGTTTCCTACGAGCAGTACTTC
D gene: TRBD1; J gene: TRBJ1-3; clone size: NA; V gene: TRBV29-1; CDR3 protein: CSGIRGSGNTIYF; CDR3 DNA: TGCAGCGGGATCAGGGGGTCTGGAAACACCATATATTTT
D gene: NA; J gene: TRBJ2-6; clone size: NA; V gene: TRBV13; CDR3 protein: CASSLGGVPGANVLTF; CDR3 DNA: TGTGCCAGCAGCTTAGGAGGGGTCCCTGGGGCCAACGTCCTGACTTTC
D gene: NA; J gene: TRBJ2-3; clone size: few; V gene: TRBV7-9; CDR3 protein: CASTQRGSPTDTQYF; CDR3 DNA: TGTGCCAGCACCCAGAGGGGGAGCCCCACAGATACGCAGTATTTT
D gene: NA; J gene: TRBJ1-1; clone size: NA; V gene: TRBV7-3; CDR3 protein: CASSPTVNTEAFF; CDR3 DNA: TGTGCCAGCAGCCCGACAGTGAACACTGAAGCTTTCTTT
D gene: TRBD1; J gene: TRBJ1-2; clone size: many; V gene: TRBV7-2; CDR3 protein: CASSLDGGQGRGYTF; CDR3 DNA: TGTGCCAGCAGCTTAGACGGGGGACAGGGGAGGGGCTACACCTTC
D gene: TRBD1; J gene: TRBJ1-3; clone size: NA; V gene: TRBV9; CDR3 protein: CASSGGTGVLSGNTIYF; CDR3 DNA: TGTGCCAGCAGCGGCGGGACAGGGGTCTTGTCTGGAAACACCATATATTTT
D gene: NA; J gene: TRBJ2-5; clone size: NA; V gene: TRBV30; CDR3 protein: CAWSPGETQYF; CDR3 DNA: TGTGCCTGGAGCCCCGGGGAGACCCAGTACTTC
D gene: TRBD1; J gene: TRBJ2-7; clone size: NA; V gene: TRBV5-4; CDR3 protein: CASSFRTGGYYEQYF; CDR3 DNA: TGTGCCAGCAGCTTTAGGACAGGGGGATACTACGAGCAGTACTTC
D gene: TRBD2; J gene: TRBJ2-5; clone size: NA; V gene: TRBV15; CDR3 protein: CATSTSGYETQYF; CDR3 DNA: TGTGCCACCAGCACTAGCGGGTATGAGACCCAGTACTTC
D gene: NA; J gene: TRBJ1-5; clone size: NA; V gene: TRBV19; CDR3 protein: CASSIQGQPQHF; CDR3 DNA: TGTGCCAGTAGTATACAGGGTCAGCCCCAGCATTTT
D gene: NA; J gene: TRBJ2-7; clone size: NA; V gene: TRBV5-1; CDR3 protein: CASSLNRVSYEQYF; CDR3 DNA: TGCGCCAGCAGCCTTAACAGGGTGAGCTACGAGCAGTACTTC
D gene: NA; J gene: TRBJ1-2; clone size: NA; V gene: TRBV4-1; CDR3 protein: CASSQDRGTYGYTF; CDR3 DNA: TGCGCCAGCAGCCAAGACAGGGGTACCTATGGCTACACCTTC
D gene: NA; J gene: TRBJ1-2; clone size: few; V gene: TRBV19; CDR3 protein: CASSMPFEGGYTF; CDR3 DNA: TGTGCCAGTAGTATGCCCTTTGAGGGTGGCTACACCTTC
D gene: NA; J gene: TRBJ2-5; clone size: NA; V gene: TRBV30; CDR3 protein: CAGDRNQETQYF; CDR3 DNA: TGTGCCGGCGACAGAAATCAAGAGACCCAGTACTTC
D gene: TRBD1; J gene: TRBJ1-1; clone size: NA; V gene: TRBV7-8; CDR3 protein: CASRNPGTGGSKAEAFF; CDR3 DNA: TGTGCCAGCAGAAATCCCGGGACAGGGGGCTCAAAAGCTGAAGCTTTCTTT
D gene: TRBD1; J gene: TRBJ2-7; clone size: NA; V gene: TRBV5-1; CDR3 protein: CASSTGQGSSYEQYF; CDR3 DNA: TGCGCCAGCAGCACCGGACAGGGGAGCTCCTACGAGCAGTACTTC
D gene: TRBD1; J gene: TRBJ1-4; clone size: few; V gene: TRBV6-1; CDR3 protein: CASSEAQGQGGEKLFF; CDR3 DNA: TGTGCCAGCAGTGAAGCTCAAGGACAGGGTGGTGAAAAACTGTTTTTT
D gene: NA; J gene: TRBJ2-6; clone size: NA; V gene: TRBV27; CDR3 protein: CASTGYGANVLTF; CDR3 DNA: TGTGCCAGCACGGGATATGGGGCCAACGTCCTGACTTTC
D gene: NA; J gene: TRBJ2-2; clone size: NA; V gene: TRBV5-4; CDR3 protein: CASPSPTGFPNTGELFF; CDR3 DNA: TGTGCCAGCCCGTCCCCTACAGGGTTCCCCAACACCGGGGAGCTGTTTTTT
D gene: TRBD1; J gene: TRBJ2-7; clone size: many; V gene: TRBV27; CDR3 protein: CASRQGGEQYF; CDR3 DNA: TGTGCCAGCAGACAGGGGGGCGAGCAGTACTTC
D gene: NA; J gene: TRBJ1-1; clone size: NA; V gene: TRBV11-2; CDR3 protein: CASSPDFYTEAFF; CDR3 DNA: TGTGCCAGCAGCCCGGACTTTTACACTGAAGCTTTCTTT
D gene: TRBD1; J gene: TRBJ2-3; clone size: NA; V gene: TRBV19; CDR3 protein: CASRDRGNPDTQYF; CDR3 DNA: TGTGCCAGTAGGGACAGGGGGAACCCAGATACGCAGTATTTT
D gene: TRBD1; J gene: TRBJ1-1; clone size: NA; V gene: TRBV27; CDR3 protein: CASSSWGGQGPEAFF; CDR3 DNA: TGTGCCAGCAGTTCGTGGGGGGGACAGGGCCCCGAAGCTTTCTTT
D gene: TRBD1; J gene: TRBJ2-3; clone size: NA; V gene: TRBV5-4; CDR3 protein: CASSLRTGDTDTQYF; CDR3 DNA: TGTGCCAGCAGCTTGCGGACAGGGGATACAGATACGCAGTATTTT
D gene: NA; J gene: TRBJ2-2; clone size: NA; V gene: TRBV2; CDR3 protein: CASSVLYRVLGGELFF; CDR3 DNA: TGTGCCAGCAGTGTGTTATACAGGGTTTTAGGCGGGGAGCTGTTTTTT
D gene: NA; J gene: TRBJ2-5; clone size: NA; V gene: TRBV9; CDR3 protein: CASSVQGLGLKETQYF; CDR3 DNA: TGTGCCAGCAGCGTCCAGGGACTGGGCCTAAAGGAGACCCAGTACTTC
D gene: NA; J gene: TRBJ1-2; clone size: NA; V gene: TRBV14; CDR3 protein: CASSQADRIYGYTF; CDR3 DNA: TGTGCCAGCAGCCAAGCGGACAGAATCTATGGCTACACCTTC
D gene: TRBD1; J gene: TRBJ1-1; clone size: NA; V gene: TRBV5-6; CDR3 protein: CASSFGTGRMSEAFF; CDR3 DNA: TGTGCCAGCAGCTTCGGGACAGGGAGAATGTCTGAAGCTTTCTTT
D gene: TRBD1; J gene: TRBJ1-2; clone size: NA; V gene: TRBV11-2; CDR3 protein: CASSPTRQGTFYGYTF; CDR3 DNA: TGTGCCAGCAGCCCTACTCGACAGGGGACCTTCTATGGCTACACCTTC
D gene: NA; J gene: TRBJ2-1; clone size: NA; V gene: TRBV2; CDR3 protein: CASSVSGAYNEQFF; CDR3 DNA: TGTGCCAGCAGTGTTAGCGGAGCCTACAATGAGCAGTTCTTC
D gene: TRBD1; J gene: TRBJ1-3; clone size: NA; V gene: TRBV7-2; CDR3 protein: CASSSPRDSLSGNTIYF; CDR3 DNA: TGTGCCAGCAGCTCACCCCGGGACAGCCTCTCTGGAAACACCATATATTTT